The clone carrying this TCR beta chain was seen at least ten times. Its antigen is still unknown. This sample stems from a study of CD8 T cells in ankylosing spondylitis. Broader study findings: The clones that were linked to disease were reported to be significantly enriched in matched synovial fluid samples from ankylosing spondylitis patients.

Each TCR beta library was made by quantitative 5'-RACE that incorporated molecular barcodes. From the 5' RACE reads, TCRdb called clonotypes with MiXCR, one entry per CDR3 protein. The sample lists 200,000 or so distinct CDR3 sequences, about 20% occurring once. V was pared by 0 bases and J by 2 bases, with 9 bases between. In germline, CDR1 is SGHRS, CDR2 YFSETQ. The CDR3 has 15 amino acids. The sequence came from a male donor aged 10-29 years with ankylosing spondylitis or in good health (not recorded which). Sample: blood, either unsorted or a sorted T cell fraction (not recorded which). This chain joins TRBV5-1 and TRBJ2-4, with unresolved D. The CDR3 sequence: CASSLDVVTKNIQYF. The CDR3 DNA reads as TGCGCCAGCAGCTTGGATGTGGTCACCAAAAACATTCAGTACTTC.